A selection of T cell receptor beta chains follows, all from one sample in a study of blood T cells in healthy people across ages. TCRdb reanalysed the 5' RACE reads using MiXCR and keeps one entry per CDR3 protein. The sample consists of about 1.6 million distinct CDR3 sequences, roughly 32% of them appearing once. The sample consisted of blood. The source is a woman in her thirties in good health. CDR3s include the opening cysteine and the closing phenylalanine or tryptophan. Each record gives: CDR3 length, V gene, D gene, J gene, clone size, CDR3 DNA, CDR3 protein. A D gene is named only where the DNA matches it firmly. For some rows the clone size is stated as once, few or many, or as a class when expanded; others skip it.

14,TRBV20-1,TRBD2,TRBJ2-3,few,TGCAGTGCTATACTAGCGGGAGTCCCAGATACGCAGTATTTT,CSAILAGVPDTQYF
12,TRBV12-3/TRBV12-4,-,TRBJ2-1,-,TGTGCCAGCAGTAAGGGGGTCAATGAGCAGTTCTTC,CASSKGVNEQFF
14,TRBV29-1,-,TRBJ1-1,-,TGCAGCGCGGGCGACGGGGCCCTGAACACTGAAGCTTTCTTT,CSAGDGALNTEAFF
15,TRBV12-3/TRBV12-4,-,TRBJ2-3,few,TGTGCCAGCAGCTCAGACGGGGGACTCACAGATACGCAGTATTTT,CASSSDGGLTDTQYF
19,TRBV4-1,-,TRBJ1-3,-,TGCGCCAGCAGCCAATTGGGGACATCGTTGGGGGCCTCTGGAAACACCATATATTTT,CASSQLGTSLGASGNTIYF
15,TRBV4-2,-,TRBJ2-3,-,TGTGCCAGCAGCCCCACGGGTACGGGGAGAGATACGCAGTATTTT,CASSPTGTGRDTQYF
16,TRBV7-9,TRBD1,TRBJ2-2,-,TGTGCCAGCACAACTCAACAGGGGGCTCTAACCGGGGAGCTGTTTTTT,CASTTQQGALTGELFF
15,TRBV30,TRBD1,TRBJ1-5,few,TGTGCCTGGAGTACAGGGGATTATAGCAATCAGCCCCAGCATTTT,CAWSTGDYSNQPQHF
16,TRBV9,TRBD2,TRBJ2-7,-,TGTGCCAGCAGCGCGGTCTTGGGGACTAGCTTCTACGAGCAGTACTTC,CASSAVLGTSFYEQYF
15,TRBV30,TRBD1,TRBJ2-7,few,TGTGCCTGGAGTAAGACCGACAGGGAAAGAGACGAGCAGTACTTC,CAWSKTDRERDEQYF
15,TRBV4-1,TRBD1,TRBJ1-4,-,TGCGCCAGCAGCCACCTACCGGACAGGAATGAAAAACTGTTTTTT,CASSHLPDRNEKLFF
15,TRBV6-1,-,TRBJ2-5,-,TGTGCCAGCAGTAATCACAGGAGACTCCAAGAGACCCAGTACTTC,CASSNHRRLQETQYF
15,TRBV6-1,-,TRBJ1-1,-,TGTGCCAGCAGTGACGTCTCAGGGACGAACACTGAAGCTTTCTTT,CASSDVSGTNTEAFF
11,TRBV20-1,-,TRBJ2-1,-,TGCAGTGCTAGATTCAACAATGAGCAGTTCTTC,CSARFNNEQFF
14,TRBV20-1,-,TRBJ2-3,few,TGCAGTGCACACGTCCTCGCGGGCACAGATACGCAGTATTTT,CSAHVLAGTDTQYF
17,TRBV4-1,TRBD2,TRBJ2-5,-,TGCGCCAGCAGCCGAGAGAAGTTGCGGGGCGGGGGGGAGACCCAGTACTTC,CASSREKLRGGGETQYF
12,TRBV7-3,-,TRBJ2-7,once,TGTGCCAGCAGCTTTCCCGGGAATGAGCAGTACTTC,CASSFPGNEQYF
11,TRBV2,-,TRBJ2-5,-,TGTGTCAGCAGTGAGGTAGATGCCCAGTACTTC,CVSSEVDAQYF